The sequence of this TCR beta chain was determined in a study of T-cell memory formation after mild COVID-19 (dated by TCRdb to the early 2020s). Concerning the study at large: TCR sequence clusters from the two donors were found to be largely donor specific. Longitudinal TCRalpha and TCRbeta repertoire sequencing tracked T-cell clones expanding and contracting after mild COVID-19 in a couple of donors. Two young, previously healthy adult volunteers made up the cohort, one male and one female.

This clonotype was seen only a few times. Its binding antigen is unknown. No quality values exist for individual bases; no much larger clone is one base distant. PBMCs were isolated by Ficoll-Paque density gradient centrifugation. Sequencer: Illumina NovaSeq 6000. cDNA libraries for TCRalpha and TCRbeta were prepared by 5'RACE using constant-segment primers, with sample barcodes and unique molecular identifiers added. Trizol reagent was used to extract RNA from every sample. Libraries were amplified in two PCR steps, with a second sample barcode and Illumina TruSeq adapters added in the second step. Sequencing of libraries was performed on an Illumina NovaSeq with 2 x 150 bp paired-end reads. As for the original processing: Reads were demultiplexed and collapsed into UMI-guided consensus sequences with migec v1.2.7. Using mixcr v2.1.11, UMI consensuses were aligned to TRA and TRB V and J templates and then assembled into clonotypes. A clonotype was counted as expanded or contracted only when both edgeR and NoisET called the clonotype significant, with the noise models trained on biological replicates. edgeR calls used a false discovery rate-adjusted p below 0.01 and a log2 fold-change threshold of 1. As an exploratory analysis of dynamics, max-normalized trajectories of the 1000 most abundant clonotypes were examined with PCA combined with hierarchical clustering. Separately sequenced CD4+ and CD8+ repertoires were used to assign a CD4 or CD8 phenotype to each responding clone. TCRdb reworked the public reads: Q25 trimming with fastp, MiXCR clone assembly, productive beta chains retained. Every CDR3 protein is listed once, alongside the most common genes and DNA of its rows. For this entry, the V and J calls and clone size follow TCRdb and not the study's own pipeline. Within this sample are 400,000 to 500,000 distinct CDR3 sequences, with about 24% of them counted one time only. The ten largest account for 7.5% to 10% of the sample.

The CDR1 and CDR2 encoded by the germline V gene are KGHDR and SFDVKD. The cysteine opens and the phenylalanine closes a CDR3 of 17 amino acids. Solely the CDR3 DNA is kept, with 51 bases framed from the first base. A distance of 19 bases separates the germline ends of V and J, which lose 4 bases and 3 bases respectively. Study-level results and caveats: The detection of some responding clones in pre-infection memory suggests that pre-existing cross-reactive memory T cells joined the SARS-CoV-2 response. Whether the second-wave clones peaking on day 37 were SARS-CoV-2 specific was not confirmed. Contracting CD4+ clones turned up mainly in the CM and EM memory subsets, whereas EMRA was where CD8+ clones were enriched. Only a couple of mild cases were covered by the study, and larger cohorts that include severe cases with pre-infection samples were considered necessary. Clones that contracted from day 15 to 85 showed balanced CD4/CD8 phenotypes, whereas a second wave of clones that expanded from day 15 to 37 leaned towards CD4+.

This sequence was found in an adult woman who had mild COVID-19 (a few samples of this study predate the infection). The sample titles of this study are shuffled in the database, so cell type and time point are left out; the donor was told from shared clones. The rearranged segments are TRBV24-1 and TRBJ2-3, with a weak D call of TRBD2 (6 bases match). Source material: PBMCs or a T cell subset sorted from them (not recorded which). The CDR3 reads as follows: CATSDHDIRGMTDTQYF. The DNA sequence is given as TGTGCCACCAGTGACCATGATATCCGGGGGATGACAGATACGCAGTATTTT.